This T cell receptor (beta chain) derives from a study of T cells in localized non-small cell lung cancer. Sequenced by immunoSEQ multiplex PCR; TCRdb stores in-frame clones only, minus some. The sample carries about 1,500 clones, 20% to 25% recorded once. Whole-study results and caveats: Uninvolved adjacent lung showed higher T cell clonality than tumor.

Details on this clone: Its antigen remains unknown.

The receptor was derived from a woman aged 40 to 75 with stage I lung adenocarcinoma. Sequences were derived from normal lung tissue next to the tumor, sampled before any cancer treatment.

In nucleotides, the CDR3 is TGCAGCGTTGAGACGGGGACTCACGAGCAGTACTTC. Protein: CSVETGTHEQYF. This rearrangement joins TRBV29-1 to TRBJ2-7; possible D gene TRBD2, 6 bases. There are 12 residues in the CDR3. Trimming shortened V by 3 bases and J by 5 bases, and 11 bases separated the two germline ends. Germline assignment: CDR1 SQVTM and CDR2 ANQGSEA.